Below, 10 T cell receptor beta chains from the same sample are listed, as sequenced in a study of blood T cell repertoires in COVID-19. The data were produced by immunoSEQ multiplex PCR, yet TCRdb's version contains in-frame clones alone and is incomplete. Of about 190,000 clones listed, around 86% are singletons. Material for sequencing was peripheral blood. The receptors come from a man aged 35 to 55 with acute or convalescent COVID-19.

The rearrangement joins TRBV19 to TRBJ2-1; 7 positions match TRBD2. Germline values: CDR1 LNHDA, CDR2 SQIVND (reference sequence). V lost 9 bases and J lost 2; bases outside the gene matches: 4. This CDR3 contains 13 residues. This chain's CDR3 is CASLSGPYNEQFF. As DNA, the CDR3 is TGTGCCAGCCTTAGCGGGCCCTACAATGAGCAGTTCTTC.

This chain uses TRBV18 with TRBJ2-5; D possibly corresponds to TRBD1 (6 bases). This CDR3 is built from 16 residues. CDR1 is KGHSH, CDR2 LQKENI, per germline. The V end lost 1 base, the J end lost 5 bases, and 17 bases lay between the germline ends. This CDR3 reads CASSPRGPSTSETQYF. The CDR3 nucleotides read TGTGCCAGCTCACCACGGGGGCCCTCTACCTCTGAGACCCAGTACTTC.

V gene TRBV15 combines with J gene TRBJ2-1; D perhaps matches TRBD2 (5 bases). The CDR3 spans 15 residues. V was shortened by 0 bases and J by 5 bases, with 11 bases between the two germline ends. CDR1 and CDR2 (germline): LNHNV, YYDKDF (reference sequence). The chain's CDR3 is CATSRERQLDNEQFF. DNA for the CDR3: TGTGCCACCAGCAGAGAGCGGCAACTAGACAATGAGCAGTTCTTC.

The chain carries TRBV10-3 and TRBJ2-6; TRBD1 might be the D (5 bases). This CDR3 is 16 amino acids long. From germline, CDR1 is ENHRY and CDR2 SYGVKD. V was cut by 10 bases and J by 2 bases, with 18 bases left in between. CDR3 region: CASQGLDATGANVLTF. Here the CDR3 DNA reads TGTGCCAGCCAGGGATTAGATGCCACTGGGGCCAACGTCCTGACTTTC.

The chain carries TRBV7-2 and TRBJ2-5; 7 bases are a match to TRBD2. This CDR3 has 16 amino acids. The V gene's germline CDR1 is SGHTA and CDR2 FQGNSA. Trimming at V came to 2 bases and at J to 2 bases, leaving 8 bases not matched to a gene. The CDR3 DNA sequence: TGTGCCAGCAGCTTAATGGGTTCGGGGGGTCAAGAGACCCAGTACTTC. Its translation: CASSLMGSGGQETQYF.

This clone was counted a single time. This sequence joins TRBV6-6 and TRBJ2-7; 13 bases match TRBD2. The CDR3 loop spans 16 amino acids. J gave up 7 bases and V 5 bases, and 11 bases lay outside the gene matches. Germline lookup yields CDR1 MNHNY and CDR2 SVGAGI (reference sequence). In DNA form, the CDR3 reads TGTGCCAGCAGTCGCCCTACTAGCGGGGGGGCAAGGGAGCAGTACTTC. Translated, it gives CASSRPTSGGAREQYF.

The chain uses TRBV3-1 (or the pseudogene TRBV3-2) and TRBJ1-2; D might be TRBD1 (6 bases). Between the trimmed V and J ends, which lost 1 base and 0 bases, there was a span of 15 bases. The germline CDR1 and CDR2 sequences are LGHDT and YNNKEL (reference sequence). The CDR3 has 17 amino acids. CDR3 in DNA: TGTGCCAGCAGCCAAGGTGAGGGGGTGAGAGCTAACTATGGCTACACCTTC. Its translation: CASSQGEGVRANYGYTF.

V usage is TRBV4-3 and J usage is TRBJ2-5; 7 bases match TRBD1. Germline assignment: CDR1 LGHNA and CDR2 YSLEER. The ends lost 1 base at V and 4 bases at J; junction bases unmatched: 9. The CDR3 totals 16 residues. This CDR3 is CASSQAPQGSGETQYF. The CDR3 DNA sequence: TGCGCCAGCAGCCAAGCACCACAGGGGTCTGGAGAGACCCAGTACTTC.

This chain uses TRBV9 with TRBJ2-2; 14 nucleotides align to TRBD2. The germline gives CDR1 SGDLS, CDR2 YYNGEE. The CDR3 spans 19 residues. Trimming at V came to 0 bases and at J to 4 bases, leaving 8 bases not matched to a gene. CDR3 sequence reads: CASSVVVGLAGEITGELFF. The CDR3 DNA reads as TGTGCCAGCAGCGTAGTGGTGGGACTAGCGGGGGAGATCACCGGGGAGCTGTTTTTT.

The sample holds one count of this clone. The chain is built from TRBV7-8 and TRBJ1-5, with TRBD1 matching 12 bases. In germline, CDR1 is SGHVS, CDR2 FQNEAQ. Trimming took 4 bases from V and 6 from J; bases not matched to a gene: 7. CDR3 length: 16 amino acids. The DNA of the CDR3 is TGTGCCAGCAGCTCAACCGGGACAGGGGGCGTTCAGCCCCAGCATTTT. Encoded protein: CASSSTGTGGVQPQHF.